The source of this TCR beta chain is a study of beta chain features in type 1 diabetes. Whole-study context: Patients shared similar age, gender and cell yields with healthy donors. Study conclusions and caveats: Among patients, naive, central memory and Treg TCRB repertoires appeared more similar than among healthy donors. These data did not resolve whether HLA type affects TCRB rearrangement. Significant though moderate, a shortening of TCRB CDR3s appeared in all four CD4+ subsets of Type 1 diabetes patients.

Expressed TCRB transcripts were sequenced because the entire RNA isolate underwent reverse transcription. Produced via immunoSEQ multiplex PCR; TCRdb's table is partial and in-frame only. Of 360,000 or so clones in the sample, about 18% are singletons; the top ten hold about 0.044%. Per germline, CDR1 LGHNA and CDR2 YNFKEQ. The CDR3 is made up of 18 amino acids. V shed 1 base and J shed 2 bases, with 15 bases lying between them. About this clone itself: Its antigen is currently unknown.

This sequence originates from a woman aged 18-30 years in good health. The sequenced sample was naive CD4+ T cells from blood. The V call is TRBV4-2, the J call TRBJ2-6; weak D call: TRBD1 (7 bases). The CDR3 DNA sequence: TGTGCCAGCAGCCAAGTCACGCAGGGGGGTGCTGGGGCCAACGTCCTGACTTTC. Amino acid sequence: CASSQVTQGGAGANVLTF.